Sequencing of this T cell receptor (beta chain) was carried out in a study of blood T cells in healthy people across ages. Study observations and caveats: Fewer expanded clones and more diversity marked long-lived versus aged donors.

CDR1 is MGHRA and CDR2 is YSYEKL in the germline V gene. There are 16 residues in the CDR3. To note about this clonotype: Its antigen remains unidentified. Its ends do not fully match the called genes, so a read error is possible.

The use of a sample-barcoded 5' primer and a J-beta primer mix characterized a second PCR of roughly 7 to 11 cycles. MiXCR was run by TCRdb on the 5' RACE reads, yielding one entry per CDR3 protein. The top ten clones hold around 11% of a sample with under 2 million distinct CDR3 sequences, approximately 32% of them seen once. The TCR sequence derives from a woman aged 25-40 years in good health. Source material: blood. The rearrangement links TRBV4-1 to TRBJ2-1; tentative D call: TRBD2 (6 bases). The CDR3 reads CASSHGYRGTYNEQFF. In DNA, the CDR3 is TGTGCCAGCAGCCATGGGTATCGCGGGACTTACAATGAGCAGTTCTTC.